This note documents a single T cell receptor (beta chain) sequence. Stated time point: persistent/refractory GD, antithyroid drugs over 5 years with positive TRAb. Following extraction of RNA from PBMCs, that RNA was used to make the TCR library. Germline V lookup: CDR1 LNHDA, CDR2 SQIVND (reference sequence). The CDR3 covers 14 residues. V shed 3 bases, J shed 2 bases, and the junction held 2 bases outside the gene matches. The sample belongs to a study of regulatory T cells in long-lasting Graves disease. To make TCR beta libraries, researchers used iRepertoire HTBI primers and Arm-PCR of CDR3 regions. TCRdb re-called the multiplex PCR reads through MiXCR, storing one row per CDR3 protein. The sample shows 400,000 to 600,000 distinct CDR3 sequences, 20% to 25% of them seen only once.

The J gene is TRBJ2-7, the V gene TRBV19; TRBD1 aligns across 9 bases. The specimen comprised peripheral blood mononuclear cells (PBMCs), sampled when the disease was refractory, from a patient treated with antithyroid drugs. The receptor's source is a female donor with Graves disease. CDR3 nucleotide sequence: TGTGCCAGTAGTATGGGACAGGGACCCTACGAGCAGTACTTC. It translates to CASSMGQGPYEQYF.